This TCR beta chain was profiled in a study of blood T cell repertoires in COVID-19. Study summary: The United States, Italy and Spain supplied acute and convalescent COVID-19 samples. PBMCs, B-cell-depleted T cells, or T cells provided the cDNA or gDNA that made up the material.

In the study's own analysis: Reference gene primer amplification gave nucleated cell count estimates. Using immunoSEQ multiplex PCR, the repertoire was profiled, and TCRdb retains in-frame clones only, with some absent. V, J and clone size are those of that table, while D and trimming were read from the DNA. This sample has about 89,000 clones, with more than 65% found just once. With 1 base removed from V and 5 bases from J, the gap between germline ends came to 14 bases. Germline values: CDR1 SGHTA, CDR2 FQGNSA. The CDR3 has 15 amino acids. Sequencing was done on a sample of peripheral blood. V gene TRBV7-2 combines with J gene TRBJ2-5; D remains unclear. This TCR was sampled from a woman older than 75 with acute or convalescent COVID-19. The CDR3 loop is CASSLGSGFRETQYF. The CDR3 region has the DNA TGTGCCAGCAGCTTAGGGAGTGGGTTCCGGGAGACCCAGTACTTC.